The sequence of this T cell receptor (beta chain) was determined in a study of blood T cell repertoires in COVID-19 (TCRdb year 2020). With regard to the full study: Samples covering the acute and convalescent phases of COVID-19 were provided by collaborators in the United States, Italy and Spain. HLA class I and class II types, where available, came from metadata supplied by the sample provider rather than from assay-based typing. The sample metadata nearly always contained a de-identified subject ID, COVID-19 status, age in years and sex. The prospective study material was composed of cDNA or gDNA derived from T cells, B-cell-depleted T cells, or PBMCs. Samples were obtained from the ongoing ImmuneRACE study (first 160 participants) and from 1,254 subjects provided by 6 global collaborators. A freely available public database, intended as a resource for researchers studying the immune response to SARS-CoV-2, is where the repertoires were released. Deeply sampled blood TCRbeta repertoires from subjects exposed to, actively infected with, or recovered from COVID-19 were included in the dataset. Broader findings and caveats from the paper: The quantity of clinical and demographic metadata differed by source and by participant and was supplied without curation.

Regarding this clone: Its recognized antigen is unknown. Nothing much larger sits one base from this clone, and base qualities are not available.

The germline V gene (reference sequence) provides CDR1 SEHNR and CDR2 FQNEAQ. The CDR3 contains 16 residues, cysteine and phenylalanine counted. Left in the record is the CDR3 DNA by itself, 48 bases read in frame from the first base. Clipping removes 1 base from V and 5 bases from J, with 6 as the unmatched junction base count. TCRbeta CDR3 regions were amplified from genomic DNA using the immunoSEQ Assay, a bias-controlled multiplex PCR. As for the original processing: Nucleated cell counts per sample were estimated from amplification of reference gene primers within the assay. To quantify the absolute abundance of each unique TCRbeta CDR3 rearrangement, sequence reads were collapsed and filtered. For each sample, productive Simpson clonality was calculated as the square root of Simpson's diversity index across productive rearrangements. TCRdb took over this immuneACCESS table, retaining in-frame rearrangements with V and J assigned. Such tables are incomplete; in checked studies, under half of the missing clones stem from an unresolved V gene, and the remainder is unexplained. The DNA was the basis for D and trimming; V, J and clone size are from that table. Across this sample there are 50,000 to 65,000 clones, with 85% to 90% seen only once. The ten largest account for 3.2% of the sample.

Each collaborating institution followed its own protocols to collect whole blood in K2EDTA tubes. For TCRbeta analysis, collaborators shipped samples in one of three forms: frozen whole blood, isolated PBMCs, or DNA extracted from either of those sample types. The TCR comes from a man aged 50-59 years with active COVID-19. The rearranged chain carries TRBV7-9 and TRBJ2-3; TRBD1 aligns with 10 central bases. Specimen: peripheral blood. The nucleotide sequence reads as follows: TGTGCCAGCAGCTTAGGTGACAGGGGGCTGAGAGATACGCAGTATTTT. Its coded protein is CASSLGDRGLRDTQYF.